What follows are 22 T cell receptor beta chains derived from one specimen sequenced in a study of blood T cell repertoires in COVID-19. Libraries were prepared by immunoSEQ multiplex PCR; TCRdb keeps only in-frame clonotypes and omits some of them. The sample lists about 250,000 clones, 85% occurring once. Sequencing was done on a sample of peripheral blood. The receptors shown here come from a man in his forties or fifties with active or convalescent COVID-19.

The chain couples TRBV7-8 to TRBJ2-7; the match to TRBD1 covers 8 bases. The length of the CDR3 is 14 residues. Germline values: CDR1 SGHVS, CDR2 FQNEAQ. V shed 3 bases, J shed 0 bases, and the junction held 1 base outside the gene matches. The CDR3 DNA reads as TGTGCCAGCAGCTTCACAGGGGGCTCCTACGAGCAGTACTTC. It translates to CASSFTGGSYEQYF.

This sequence joins TRBV28 and TRBJ2-5; TRBD2 aligns across 10 bases. V trimming: 5 bases; J trimming: 7 bases; junction bases outside the gene matches: 13. The CDR3 runs to 16 residues. The germline CDR1 and CDR2 sequences are MDHEN and SYDVKM. The DNA for the CDR3 is TGTGCCAGCAGTCCTCTATCTAGCGGGAGAGCTGTGACCCAGTACTTC. This encodes CASSPLSSGRAVTQYF.

The chain couples TRBV20-1 to TRBJ2-1, with D possibly being TRBD1 (5 bases). Trimming removed 8 bases at V and 9 bases at J, with 14 bases between. Germline assignment: CDR1 DFQATT and CDR2 SNEGSKA (reference sequence). The CDR3 has 11 amino acids. The CDR3 reads CSPQGVGEQFF. CDR3 DNA: TGCAGTCCCCAAGGGGTGGGTGAGCAGTTCTTC.

This clone has a single count. V and J are TRBV29-1 and TRBJ2-1; D remains ambiguous. Germline CDR1 reads SQVTM; CDR2 reads ANQGSEA. The length of the CDR3 is 12 residues. Between the trimmed V and J ends, which lost 3 bases and 7 bases, there was a span of 10 bases. CDR3 residues: CSVEGTRNEQFF. As DNA, the CDR3 is TGCAGCGTTGAGGGTACCAGGAATGAGCAGTTCTTC.

The chain recombines TRBV6-5 with TRBJ1-4; 9 bases agree with TRBD1. CDR1 is MNHEY and CDR2 is SVGAGI in the germline V gene. CDR3 length equals 14 residues. With V trimmed by 7 bases and J by 6 bases, 6 bases remained unmatched. This chain's CDR3 is CASNRQGGYEKLFF. DNA for the CDR3: TGTGCCAGCAATCGACAGGGGGGCTATGAAAAACTGTTTTTT.

J is TRBJ2-3 and V is TRBV24-1, with a tentative D call TRBD2 (7 bases). The length of the CDR3 is 16 residues. The V gene lost 9 bases and the J gene lost 2 bases, with 20 bases spanning the gap. CDR1 KGHDR and CDR2 SFDVKD come from the germline V gene. The CDR3 loop is CATGGARAGPTDTQYF. Here the CDR3 DNA reads TGTGCCACCGGGGGGGCCCGGGCGGGCCCCACAGATACGCAGTATTTT.

The rearrangement joins TRBV5-1 to TRBJ2-7, with a possible D match to TRBD1 (5 bases). Germline loops: CDR1 SGHRS, CDR2 YFSETQ. CDR3 length: 15 residues. Deletions cut 0 bases from V and 6 bases from J, with 16 bases between. The CDR3 DNA is TGCGCCAGCAGCTTGGTCGGCCAGGGCGCCGCCGAGCAGTACTTC. Its protein is CASSLVGQGAAEQYF.

In its sample, this clone was seen once. The genes are TRBV7-9 and TRBJ1-2; D uncertain. Trimming removed 5 bases from V and 6 bases from J, with 16 bases in between. The germline V gene encodes CDR1 SEHNR and CDR2 FQNEAQ (reference sequence). This CDR3 is 14 amino acids long. In DNA, the CDR3 is TGTGCCAGCAGCGAGGATGGACTGGGGAATGGCTACACCTTC. This gives the protein CASSEDGLGNGYTF.

V usage is TRBV28 and J usage is TRBJ1-1; D is unresolved. Trimming took 3 bases from V and 5 from J, leaving 13 bases between them. Germline V CDR1 and CDR2: MDHEN, SYDVKM. This CDR3 contains 14 residues. The CDR3 coding sequence is TGTGCCAGCAGTTTCGGTGGGAGGGTGACTGAAGCTTTCTTT. Translation: CASSFGGRVTEAFF. Full variable domain (missing parts from reference TRBV28 and TRBJ1-1): DVKVTQSSRYLVKRTGEKVFLECVQDMDHENMFWYRQDPGLGLRLIYFSYDVKMKEKGDIPEGYSVSREKKERFSLILESASTNQTSMYLCASSFGGRVTEAFFGQGTRLTVV.

V and J are TRBV14 and TRBJ2-2, with 8 bases aligning to TRBD2. Per the germline V gene, CDR1 is SGHDN and CDR2 is FVKESK. The CDR3 loop spans 15 amino acids. With V trimmed by 1 base and J by 6 bases, 4 bases remained unmatched. This CDR3 is CASSQAGGRAGELFF. In DNA, the CDR3 is TGTGCCAGCAGCCAAGCGGGAGGGCGAGCCGGGGAGCTGTTTTTT.

The chain recombines TRBV6-6 with TRBJ1-6, with 7 nucleotides matching TRBD1. CDR1 and CDR2 from the germline V gene are MNHNY and SVGAGI (reference sequence). This CDR3 contains 15 residues. V dropped 6 bases and J dropped 5; count of bases not matched to a gene: 7. CDR3 sequence reads: CASSPMGQNNSPLHF. The CDR3 nucleotides are TGTGCCAGCAGCCCAATGGGACAGAATAATTCACCCCTCCACTTT.

DNA of the CDR3: TGTGCCAGCAGCCCCACGTCGGGGGTAGGGGAAAAACTGTTTTTT. Residues: CASSPTSGVGEKLFF. The chain uses TRBV7-6 and TRBJ1-4, with D tentatively TRBD1 (5 bases). The germline V gene encodes CDR1 SGHVS and CDR2 FNYEAQ. The length of the CDR3 is 15 residues. The germline V and J ends were trimmed by 5 bases and 8 bases, with 18 bases remaining between them.

The chain employs TRBV7-2 and TRBJ1-3; the D gene is possibly TRBD1 (5 bases). CDR1 and CDR2 (germline): SGHTA, FQGNSA. The CDR3 is made up of 16 amino acids. Trimming cost V 6 bases and J 0 bases, with 15 bases left between them. In nucleotides, the CDR3 is TGTGCCAGCAGTCCAACCCAGGGATACTCTGGAAACACCATATATTTT. Translation gives CASSPTQGYSGNTIYF.

The V and J genes are TRBV4-1 and TRBJ2-5, with D possibly being TRBD2 (6 bases). The germline V and J ends were trimmed by 1 base and 5 bases, with 17 bases remaining between them. Per the germline V gene, CDR1 is MGHRA and CDR2 is YSYEKL. This CDR3 has 16 residues. CDR3 amino acids: CASSQGAGRAGETQYF. In DNA form, the CDR3 reads TGCGCCAGCAGCCAAGGTGCAGGGCGCGCGGGGGAGACCCAGTACTTC.

The rearrangement joins TRBV11-2 to TRBJ1-2; 9 nucleotides align to TRBD1. V dropped 4 bases and J dropped 3; count of bases not matched to a gene: 6. There are 15 residues in the CDR3. Germline V gene sequence: CDR1 SGHAT, CDR2 FQNNGV. DNA for the CDR3: TGTGCCAGCAGCTCCCCGAGACAGGGGGACTATGGCTACACCTTC. Residues: CASSSPRQGDYGYTF. The whole variable domain, filled in from reference TRBV11-2 and TRBJ1-2, reads EAGVAQSPRYKIIEKRQSVAFWCNPISGHATLYWYQQILGQGPKLLIQFQNNGVVDDSQLPKDRFSAERLKGVDSTLKIQPAKLEDSAVYLCASSSPRQGDYGYTFGSGTRLTVV.

This clone appeared a few times. The chain uses TRBV7-6 and TRBJ2-7; 8 bases match TRBD1. The CDR3 extends over 15 amino acids. V lost 1 base and J lost 4; bases outside the gene matches: 6. Germline V CDR1 and CDR2: SGHVS, FNYEAQ. The CDR3: CASSLGQGTGYEQYF. As DNA, the CDR3 is TGTGCCAGCAGCTTAGGACAGGGGACGGGTTACGAGCAGTACTTC.

CDR3 in DNA: TGTGCCAGCAGTTTATACAGGGGTGGGTACAATGAGCAGTTCTTC. This codes for CASSLYRGGYNEQFF. This chain joins TRBV28 and TRBJ2-1; 7 bases align to TRBD1. The CDR3 has 15 amino acids. V lost 1 base, J lost 4 bases, and 4 bases stayed unmatched. CDR1 and CDR2 from the germline V gene are MDHEN and SYDVKM.

In the case of this clone: One junction end does not reproduce the germline sequence, and a read error may be involved. The chain is built from TRBV2 and TRBJ2-2; D is unresolved. Germline V gene sequence: CDR1 SNHLY, CDR2 FYNNEI. The CDR3 runs 14 residues. CDR3 DNA: TGTGCCAGCAGGGAAGCCTCGAACACCGGGGAGCTGTTTTTT. This sequence encodes CASREASNTGELFF.

Only one count was recorded for this clone. The chain recombines TRBV24-1 with TRBJ2-3; D possibly corresponds to TRBD1 (5 bases). The germline V gene encodes CDR1 KGHDR and CDR2 SFDVKD. This CDR3 region has 13 residues. The ends were cut back, 10 bases at V and 5 bases at J, with 15 bases in the middle. CDR3 sequence: CATQAQGRDTQYF. CDR3 DNA sequence: TGTGCCACACAAGCCCAGGGAAGAGATACGCAGTATTTT.

The chain employs TRBV5-5 and TRBJ1-2, with D tentatively TRBD1 (6 bases). The CDR3 has 13 residues. The V gene's germline CDR1 is SGHKS and CDR2 YYEKEE (reference sequence). V was shortened by 9 bases and J by 2 bases, with 14 bases between the two germline ends. CDR3 DNA: TGTGCCAACAGAAAAACAGGGAACTATGGCTACACCTTC. Translation gives CANRKTGNYGYTF.

Worth noting for this clone: Other DNA sequences in the same sample also yield this CDR3. This sequence joins TRBV7-9 and TRBJ1-4; 11 bases map to TRBD1. CDR3 length equals 15 residues. V lost 3 bases and J lost 5; bases outside the gene matches: 2. Per germline, CDR1 SEHNR and CDR2 FQNEAQ (reference sequence). The CDR3 DNA is TGTGCCAGCAGCTTCGGACAGGGGGCGAATGAAAAACTGTTTTTT. Translation: CASSFGQGANEKLFF.

This chain joins TRBV5-1 and TRBJ1-1, with D possibly TRBD1 on 5 matching bases. Germline V gives CDR1 SGHRS, CDR2 YFSETQ. CDR3 length equals 14 residues. V dropped 2 bases and J dropped 1 base, with 9 bases sitting between them. CDR3 residues: CASSLQDTNTEAFF. The CDR3 DNA follows: TGCGCCAGCAGCTTACAGGATACGAACACTGAAGCTTTCTTT.